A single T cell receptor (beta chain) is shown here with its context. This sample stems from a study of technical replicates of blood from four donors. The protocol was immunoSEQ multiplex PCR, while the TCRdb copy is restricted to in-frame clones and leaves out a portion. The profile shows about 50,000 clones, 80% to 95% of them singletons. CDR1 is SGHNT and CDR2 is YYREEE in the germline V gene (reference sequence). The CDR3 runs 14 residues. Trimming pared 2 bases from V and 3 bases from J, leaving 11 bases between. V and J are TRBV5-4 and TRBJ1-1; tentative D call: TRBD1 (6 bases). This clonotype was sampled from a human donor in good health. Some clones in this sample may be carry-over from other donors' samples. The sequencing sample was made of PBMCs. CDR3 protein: CASSLGGGDTEAFF. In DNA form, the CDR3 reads TGTGCCAGCAGCTTAGGGGGAGGGGACACTGAAGCTTTCTTT.